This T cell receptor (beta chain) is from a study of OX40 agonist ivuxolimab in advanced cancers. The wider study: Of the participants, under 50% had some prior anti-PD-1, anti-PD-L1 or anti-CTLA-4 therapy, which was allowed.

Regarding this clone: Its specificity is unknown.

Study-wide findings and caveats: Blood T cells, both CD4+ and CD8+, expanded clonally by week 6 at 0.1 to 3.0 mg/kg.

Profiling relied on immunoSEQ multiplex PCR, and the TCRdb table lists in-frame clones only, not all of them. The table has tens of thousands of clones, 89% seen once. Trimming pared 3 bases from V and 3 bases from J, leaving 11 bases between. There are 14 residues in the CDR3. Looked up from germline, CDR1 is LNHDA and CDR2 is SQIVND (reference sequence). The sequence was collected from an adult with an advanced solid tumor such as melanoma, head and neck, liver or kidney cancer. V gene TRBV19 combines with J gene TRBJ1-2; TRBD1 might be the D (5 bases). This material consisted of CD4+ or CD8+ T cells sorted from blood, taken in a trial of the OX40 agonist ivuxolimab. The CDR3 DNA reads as TGTGCCAGTAGTATCAGGGTAGAGGACTATGGCTACACCTTC. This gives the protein CASSIRVEDYGYTF.